This T cell receptor beta chain was observed in a study of CD8 T cells in Susac syndrome. Study details: The Susac syndrome patients were therapy-naive, on corticosteroids, or on intravenous immunoglobulin alone at blood draw.

With regard to this clonotype: Its antigen remains unknown.

Study-wide findings and caveats: Clonal expansion was absent from the CD4+ T cell repertoires in Susac syndrome.

The germline gives CDR1 LGHNA, CDR2 YNFKEQ. After removal of 3 bases from V and 3 bases from J, the junction contained 10 bases not matched to a gene. The CDR3 loop spans 16 amino acids. Random-hexamer reverse transcription was applied to about 0.5 to 1 ug RNA. The immunoSEQ assay covered 54 Vbeta and 13 Jbeta segments for CDR3. One entry per CDR3 protein, called by TCRdb with MiXCR from the immunoSEQ multiplex PCR reads. The repertoire holds 150,000 to 200,000 distinct CDR3 sequences, with roughly 91% as singletons. TEMRA cells were FACS-enriched and CD8+ and CD4+ T cells negatively isolated. Sequences were obtained from CD4+ T cells from PBMCs. The chain joins TRBV4-2 to TRBJ1-2; 7 bases are shared with TRBD1. This receptor was identified in a human donor with Susac syndrome. The CDR3 here is CASSQHDRAGYYGYTF. CDR3 nucleotide sequence: TGTGCCAGCAGCCAGCATGACAGGGCAGGTTACTATGGCTACACCTTC.